This TCR beta chain stems from a study of cytomegalovirus exposure and HLA in healthy donors. In the study overall: As an earlier analysis found, 150 million to 200 million T cells yielded some 120 million unique TCR beta sequences.

The PCR ran on 60 Vbeta and 13 Jbeta primers. Here immunoSEQ multiplex PCR was the method, and the copy in TCRdb shows in-frame clones only, minus some. Of fewer than 120,000 clones listed, roughly four fifths are singletons. Germline assignment: CDR1 SGHAT and CDR2 FQNNGV. With 6 bases removed from V and 0 bases from J, the gap between germline ends came to 15 bases. This CDR3 region has 15 residues. This receptor was identified in a woman aged 30 to 39 in good health and CMV-seronegative. This sequence joins TRBV11-2 and TRBJ2-7, with TRBD2 as a possible D gene (6 bases). The sequencing sample was made of PBMCs. The CDR3 nucleotides are TGTGCCAGCAGTTGGGCTAGCGCCAGCTCCTACGAGCAGTACTTC. Amino acid sequence: CASSWASASSYEQYF.